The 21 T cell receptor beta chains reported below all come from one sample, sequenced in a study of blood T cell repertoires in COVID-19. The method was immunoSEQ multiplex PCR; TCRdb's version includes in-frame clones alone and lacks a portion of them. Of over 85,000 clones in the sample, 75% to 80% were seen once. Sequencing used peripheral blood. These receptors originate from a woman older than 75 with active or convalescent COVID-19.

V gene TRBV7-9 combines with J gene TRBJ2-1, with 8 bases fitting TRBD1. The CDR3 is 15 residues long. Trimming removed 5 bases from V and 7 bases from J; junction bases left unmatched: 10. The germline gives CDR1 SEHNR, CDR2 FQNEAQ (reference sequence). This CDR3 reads CASSPKLRQGNEQFF. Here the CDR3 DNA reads TGTGCCAGCAGCCCGAAACTGAGACAGGGGAATGAGCAGTTCTTC.

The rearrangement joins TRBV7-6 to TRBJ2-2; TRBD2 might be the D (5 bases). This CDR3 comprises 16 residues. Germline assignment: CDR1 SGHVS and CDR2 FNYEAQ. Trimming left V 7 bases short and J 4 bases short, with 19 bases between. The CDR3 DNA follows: TGTGCCAGCACCCTGGAGAGCCGCCGGGGCACCGGGGAGCTGTTTTTT. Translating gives CASTLESRRGTGELFF.

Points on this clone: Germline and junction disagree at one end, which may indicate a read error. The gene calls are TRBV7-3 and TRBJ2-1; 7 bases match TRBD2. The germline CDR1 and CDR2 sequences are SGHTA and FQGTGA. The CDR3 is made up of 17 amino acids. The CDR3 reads CASSLRRASGSYNEQFF. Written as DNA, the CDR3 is TGTGCCAGCAGTTTAAGGAGGGCTAGCGGCTCCTACAATGAGCAGTTCTTC.

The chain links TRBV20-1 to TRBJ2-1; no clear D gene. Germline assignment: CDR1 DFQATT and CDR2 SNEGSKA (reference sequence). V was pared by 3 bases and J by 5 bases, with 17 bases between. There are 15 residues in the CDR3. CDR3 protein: CSASSLRRSHNEQFF. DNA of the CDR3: TGCAGTGCTAGTTCCCTCCGGAGATCCCACAATGAGCAGTTCTTC.

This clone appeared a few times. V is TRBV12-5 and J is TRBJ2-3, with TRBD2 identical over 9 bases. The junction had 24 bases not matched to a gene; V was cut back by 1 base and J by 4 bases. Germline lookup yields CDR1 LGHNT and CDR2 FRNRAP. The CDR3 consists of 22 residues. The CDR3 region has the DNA TGTGCTAGTGGTTTGGATGAGGGTTTAACTCTTCTGGCGGGAGGGCCCGCAGATACGCAGTATTTT. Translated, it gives CASGLDEGLTLLAGGPADTQYF.

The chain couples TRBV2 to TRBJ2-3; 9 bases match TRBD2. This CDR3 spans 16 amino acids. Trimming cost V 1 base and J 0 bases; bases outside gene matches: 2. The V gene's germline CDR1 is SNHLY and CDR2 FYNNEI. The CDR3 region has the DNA TGTGCCAGCAGTGAAGGACTAGCGGCGAGCACAGATACGCAGTATTTT. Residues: CASSEGLAASTDTQYF.

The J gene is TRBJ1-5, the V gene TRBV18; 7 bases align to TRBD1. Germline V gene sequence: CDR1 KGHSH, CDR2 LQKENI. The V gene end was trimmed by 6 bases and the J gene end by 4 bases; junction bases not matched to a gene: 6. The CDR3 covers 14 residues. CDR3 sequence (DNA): TGTGCCAGCTCTCAGGGACAGCCAAATCAGCCCCAGCATTTT. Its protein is CASSQGQPNQPQHF. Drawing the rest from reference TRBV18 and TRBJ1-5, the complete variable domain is NAGVMQNPRHLVRRRGQEARLRCSPMKGHSHVYWYRQLPEEGLKFMVYLQKENIIDESGMPKERFSAEFPKEGPSILRIQQVVRGDSAAYFCASSQGQPNQPQHFGDGTRLSIL.

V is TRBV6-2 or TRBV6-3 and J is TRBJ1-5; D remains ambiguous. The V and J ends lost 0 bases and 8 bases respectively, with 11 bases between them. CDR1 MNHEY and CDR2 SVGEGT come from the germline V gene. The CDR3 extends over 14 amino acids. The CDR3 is CASSYSGFNKPQHF. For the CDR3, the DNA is TGTGCCAGCAGTTACTCCGGGTTTAATAAGCCCCAGCATTTT.

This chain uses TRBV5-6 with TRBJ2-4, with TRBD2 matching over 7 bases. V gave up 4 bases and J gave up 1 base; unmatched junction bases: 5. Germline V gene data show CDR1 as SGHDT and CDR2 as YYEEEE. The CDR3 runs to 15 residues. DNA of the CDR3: TGTGCCAGCAGCCACCGGGACTACGCCAAAAACATTCAGTACTTC. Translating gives CASSHRDYAKNIQYF.

In nucleotides, the CDR3 is TGTGCCAGCAACGGACAGGGGGCGAACACTGAAGCTTTCTTT. The encoded protein is CASNGQGANTEAFF. The chain carries TRBV2 and TRBJ1-1; 11 nucleotides line up with TRBD1. The germline V gene has CDR1 SNHLY and CDR2 FYNNEI. The CDR3 covers 14 residues. After removal of 7 bases from V and 1 base from J, the junction contained 2 bases not matched to a gene.

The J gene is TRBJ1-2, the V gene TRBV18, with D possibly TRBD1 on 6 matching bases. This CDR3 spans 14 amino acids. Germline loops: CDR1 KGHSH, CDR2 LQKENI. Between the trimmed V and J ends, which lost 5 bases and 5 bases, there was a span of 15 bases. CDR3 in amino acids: CASSSIPQGYGYTF. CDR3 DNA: TGTGCCAGCTCATCCATTCCACAGGGATATGGCTACACCTTC.

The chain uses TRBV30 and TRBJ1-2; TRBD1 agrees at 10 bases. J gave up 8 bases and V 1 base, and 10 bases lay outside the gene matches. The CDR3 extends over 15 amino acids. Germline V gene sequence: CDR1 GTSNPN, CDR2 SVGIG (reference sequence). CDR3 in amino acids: CAWSALRDRGKGYTF. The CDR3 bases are TGTGCCTGGAGTGCCCTCCGGGACAGGGGAAAAGGCTACACCTTC.

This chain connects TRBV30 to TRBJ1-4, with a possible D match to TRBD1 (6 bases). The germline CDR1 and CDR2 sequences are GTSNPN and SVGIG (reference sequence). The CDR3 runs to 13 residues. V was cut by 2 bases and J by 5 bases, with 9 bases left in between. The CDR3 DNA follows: TGTGCCTGGAGTTTCAGGGGAAATGAAAAACTGTTTTTT. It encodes CAWSFRGNEKLFF.

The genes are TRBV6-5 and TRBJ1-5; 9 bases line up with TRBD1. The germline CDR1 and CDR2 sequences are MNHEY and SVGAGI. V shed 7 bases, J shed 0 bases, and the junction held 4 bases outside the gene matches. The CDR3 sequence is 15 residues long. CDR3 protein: CASTWTGDSNQPQHF. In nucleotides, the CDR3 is TGTGCCAGCACGTGGACAGGGGATAGCAATCAGCCCCAGCATTTT.

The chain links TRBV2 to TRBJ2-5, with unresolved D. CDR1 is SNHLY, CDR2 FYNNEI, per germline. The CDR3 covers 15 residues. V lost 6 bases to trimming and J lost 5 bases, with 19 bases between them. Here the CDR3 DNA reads TGTGCCAGCAGACCCATTGCTAGTCTTCTGGAGACCCAGTACTTC. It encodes CASRPIASLLETQYF.

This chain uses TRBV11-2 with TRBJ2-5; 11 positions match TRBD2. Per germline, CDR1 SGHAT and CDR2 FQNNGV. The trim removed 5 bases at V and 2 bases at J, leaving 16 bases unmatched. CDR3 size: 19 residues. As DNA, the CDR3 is TGTGCCAGCAGCCCTCGGACTAGCGGGCCCGCAACTTTTCAAGAGACCCAGTACTTC. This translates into CASSPRTSGPATFQETQYF.

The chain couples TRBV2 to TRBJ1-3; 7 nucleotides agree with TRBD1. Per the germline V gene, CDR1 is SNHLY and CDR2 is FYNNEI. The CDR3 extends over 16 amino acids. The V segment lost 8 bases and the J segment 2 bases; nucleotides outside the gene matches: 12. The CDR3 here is CASSPEGALTGNTIYF. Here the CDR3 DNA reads TGTGCCAGCTCCCCAGAGGGGGCGCTTACTGGAAACACCATATATTTT.

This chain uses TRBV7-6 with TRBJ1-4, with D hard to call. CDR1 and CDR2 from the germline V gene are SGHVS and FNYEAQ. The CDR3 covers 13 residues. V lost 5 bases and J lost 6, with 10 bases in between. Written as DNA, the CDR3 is TGTGCCAGCAGCGTGAGGGAGGATGAAAAACTGTTTTTT. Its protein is CASSVREDEKLFF. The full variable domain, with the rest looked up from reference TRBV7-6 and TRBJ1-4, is GAGVSQSPRYKVTKRGQDVALRCDPISGHVSLYWYRQALGQGPEFLTYFNYEAQQDKSGLPNDRFSAERPEGSISTLTIQRTEQRDSAMYRCASSVREDEKLFFGSGTQLSVL.

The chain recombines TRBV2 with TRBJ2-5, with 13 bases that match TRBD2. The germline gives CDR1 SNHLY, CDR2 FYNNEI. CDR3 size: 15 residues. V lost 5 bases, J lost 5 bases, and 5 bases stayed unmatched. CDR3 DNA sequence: TGTGCCAGCAGTCCGGGACTAGCGGGACAGGAGACCCAGTACTTC. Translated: CASSPGLAGQETQYF.

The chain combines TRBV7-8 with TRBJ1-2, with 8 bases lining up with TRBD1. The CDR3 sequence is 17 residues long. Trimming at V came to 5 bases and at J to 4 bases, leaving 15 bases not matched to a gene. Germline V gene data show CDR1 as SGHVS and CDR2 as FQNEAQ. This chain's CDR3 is CASSPAWVGQGVYGYTF. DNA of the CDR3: TGTGCCAGCAGCCCGGCTTGGGTCGGACAGGGCGTCTATGGCTACACCTTC.

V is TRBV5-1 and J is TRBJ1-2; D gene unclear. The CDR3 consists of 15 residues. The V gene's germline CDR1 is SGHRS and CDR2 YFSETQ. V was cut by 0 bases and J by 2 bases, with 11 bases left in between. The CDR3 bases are TGCGCCAGCAGCTTGGGAGGAGGTCTGAACTATGGCTACACCTTC. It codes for CASSLGGGLNYGYTF.